This TCR beta chain was obtained from a study of lymphopenia after photon versus proton radiotherapy. Findings and caveats of the study: Photon-treated patients lost naive T cells and TCR diversity; proton-treated stayed stable. Oligoclonal CD8+ Temra expansion after nadir drove photon patients' diversity drop.

Sequencing used immunoSEQ multiplex PCR; TCRdb keeps in-frame clones, though not all of them. The sample shows about 22,000 clones, approximately 90% of them seen only once. Notes on this clone: Its antigen is not known.

Source: peripheral blood, taken from a patient treated with proton-based radiotherapy. The TCR was taken from a man of 80 years or more with esophageal cancer.

CDR3: CAWKTRGTYEQYF. Written as DNA, the CDR3 is TGTGCCTGGAAAACAAGGGGCACCTACGAGCAGTACTTC. The rearrangement uses TRBV30 and TRBJ2-7, with TRBD1 as a possible D gene (5 bases). Germline CDR1 reads GTSNPN; CDR2 reads SVGIG (reference sequence). Trimming removed 4 bases from V and 2 bases from J, with 12 bases in between. The CDR3 has 13 amino acids.